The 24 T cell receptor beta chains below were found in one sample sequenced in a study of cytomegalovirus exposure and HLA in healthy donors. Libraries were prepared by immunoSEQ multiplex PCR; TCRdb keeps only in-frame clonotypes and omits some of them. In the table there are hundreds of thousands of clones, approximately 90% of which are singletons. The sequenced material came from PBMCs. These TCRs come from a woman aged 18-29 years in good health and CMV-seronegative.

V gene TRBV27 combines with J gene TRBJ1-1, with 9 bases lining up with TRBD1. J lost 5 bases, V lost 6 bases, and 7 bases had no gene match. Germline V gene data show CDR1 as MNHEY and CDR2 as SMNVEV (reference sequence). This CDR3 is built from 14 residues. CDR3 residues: CASRGDRELTEAFF. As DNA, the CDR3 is TGTGCCAGCAGGGGGGACAGGGAGTTGACTGAAGCTTTCTTT.

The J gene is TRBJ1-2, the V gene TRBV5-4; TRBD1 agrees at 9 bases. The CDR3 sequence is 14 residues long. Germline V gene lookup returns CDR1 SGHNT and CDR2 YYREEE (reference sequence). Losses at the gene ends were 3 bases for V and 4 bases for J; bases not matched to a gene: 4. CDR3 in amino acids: CASSWTGVGYGYTF. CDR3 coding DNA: TGTGCCAGCAGCTGGACAGGGGTAGGCTATGGCTACACCTTC.

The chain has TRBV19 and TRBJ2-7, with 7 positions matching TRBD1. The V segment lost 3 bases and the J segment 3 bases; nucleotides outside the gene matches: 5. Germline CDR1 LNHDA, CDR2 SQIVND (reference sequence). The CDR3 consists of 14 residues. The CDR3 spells CASSIWQGDYEQYF. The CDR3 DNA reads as TGTGCCAGTAGTATTTGGCAGGGGGACTACGAGCAGTACTTC. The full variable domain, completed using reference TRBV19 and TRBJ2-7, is DGGITQSPKYLFRKEGQNVTLSCEQNLNHDAMYWYRQDPGQGLRLIYYSQIVNDFQKGDIAEGYSVSREKKESFPLTVTSAQKNPTAFYLCASSIWQGDYEQYFGPGTRLTVT.

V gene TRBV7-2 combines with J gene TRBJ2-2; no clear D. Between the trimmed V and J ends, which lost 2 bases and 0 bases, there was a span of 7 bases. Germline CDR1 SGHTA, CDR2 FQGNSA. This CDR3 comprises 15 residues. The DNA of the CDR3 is TGTGCCAGCAGCTTACACTTGCCGAACACCGGGGAGCTGTTTTTT. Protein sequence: CASSLHLPNTGELFF.

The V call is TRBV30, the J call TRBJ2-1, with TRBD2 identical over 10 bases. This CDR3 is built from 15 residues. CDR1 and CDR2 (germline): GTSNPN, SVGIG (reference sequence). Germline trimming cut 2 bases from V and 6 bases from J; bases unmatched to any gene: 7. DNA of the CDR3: TGTGCCTGGAGTTCCGGGACTAGCGCCTTCAATGAGCAGTTCTTC. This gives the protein CAWSSGTSAFNEQFF. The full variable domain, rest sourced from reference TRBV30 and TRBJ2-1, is SQTIHQWPATLVQPVGSPLSLECTVEGTSNPNLYWYRQAAGRGLQLLFYSVGIGQISSEVPQNLSASRPQDRQFILSSKKLLLSDSGFYLCAWSSGTSAFNEQFFGPGTRLTVL.

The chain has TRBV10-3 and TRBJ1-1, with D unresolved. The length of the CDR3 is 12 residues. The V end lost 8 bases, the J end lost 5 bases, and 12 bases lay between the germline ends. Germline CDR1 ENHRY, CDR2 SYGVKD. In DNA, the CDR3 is TGTGCCATCTCCCTAAGCGGAACTGAAGCTTTCTTT. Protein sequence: CAISLSGTEAFF.

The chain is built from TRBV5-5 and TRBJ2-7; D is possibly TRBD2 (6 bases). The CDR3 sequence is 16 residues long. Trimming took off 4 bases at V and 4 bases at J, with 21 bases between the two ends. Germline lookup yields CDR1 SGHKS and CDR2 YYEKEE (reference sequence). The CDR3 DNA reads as TGTGCCAGCAGCCCGCTGGGACTCCCAAACGGGTACGAGCAGTACTTC. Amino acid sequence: CASSPLGLPNGYEQYF. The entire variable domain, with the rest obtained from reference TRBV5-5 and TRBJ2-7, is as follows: DAGVTQSPTHLIKTRGQQVTLRCSPISGHKSVSWYQQVLGQGPQFIFQYYEKEERGRGNFPDRFSARQFPNYSSELNVNALLLGDSALYLCASSPLGLPNGYEQYFGPGTRLTVT.

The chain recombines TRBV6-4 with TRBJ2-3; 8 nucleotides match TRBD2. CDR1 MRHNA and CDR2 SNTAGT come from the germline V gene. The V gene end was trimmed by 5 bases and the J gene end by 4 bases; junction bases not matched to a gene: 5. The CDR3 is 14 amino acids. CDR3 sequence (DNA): TGTGCCAGCAGTCTGAGCGGGGGAGCAGATACGCAGTATTTT. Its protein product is CASSLSGGADTQYF.

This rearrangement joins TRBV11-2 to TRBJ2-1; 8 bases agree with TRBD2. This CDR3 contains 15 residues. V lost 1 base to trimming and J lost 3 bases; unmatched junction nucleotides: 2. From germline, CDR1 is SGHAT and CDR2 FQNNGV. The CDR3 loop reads CASSLGTSSYNEQFF. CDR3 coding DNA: TGTGCCAGCAGCTTAGGGACTAGCAGCTACAATGAGCAGTTCTTC.

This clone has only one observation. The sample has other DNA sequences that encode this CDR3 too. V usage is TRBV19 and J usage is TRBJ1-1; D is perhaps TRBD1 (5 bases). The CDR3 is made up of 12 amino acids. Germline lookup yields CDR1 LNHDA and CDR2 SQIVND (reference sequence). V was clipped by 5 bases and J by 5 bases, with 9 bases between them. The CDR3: CASSDRGTEAFF. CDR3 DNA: TGTGCCAGTAGTGATCGGGGGACTGAAGCTTTCTTT.

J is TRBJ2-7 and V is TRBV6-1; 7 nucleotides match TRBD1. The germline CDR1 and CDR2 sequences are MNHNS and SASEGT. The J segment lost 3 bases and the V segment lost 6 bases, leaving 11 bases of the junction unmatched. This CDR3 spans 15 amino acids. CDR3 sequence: CASRPRDSPFYEQYF. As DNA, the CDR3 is TGTGCCAGCAGACCCCGGGACAGCCCATTCTACGAGCAGTACTTC.

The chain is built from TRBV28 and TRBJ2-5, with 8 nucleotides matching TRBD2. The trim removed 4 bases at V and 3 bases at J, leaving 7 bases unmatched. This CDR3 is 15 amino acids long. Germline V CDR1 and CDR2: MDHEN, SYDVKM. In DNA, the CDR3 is TGTGCCAGCAGTTCGGGACTAGAACTGGAAGAGACCCAGTACTTC. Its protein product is CASSSGLELEETQYF.

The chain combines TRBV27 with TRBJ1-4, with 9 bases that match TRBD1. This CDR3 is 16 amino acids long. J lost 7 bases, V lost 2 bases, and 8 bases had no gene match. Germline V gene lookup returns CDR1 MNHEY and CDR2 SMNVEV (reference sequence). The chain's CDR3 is CASSLGYRGRGEKLFF. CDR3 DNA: TGTGCCAGCAGTTTAGGTTACAGGGGGCGCGGTGAAAAACTGTTTTTT.

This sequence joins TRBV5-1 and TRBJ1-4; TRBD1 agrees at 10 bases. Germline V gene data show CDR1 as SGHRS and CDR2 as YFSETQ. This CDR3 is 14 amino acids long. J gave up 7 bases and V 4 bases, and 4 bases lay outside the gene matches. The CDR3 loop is CASSQGQGFEKLFF. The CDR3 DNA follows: TGCGCCAGCAGCCAGGGACAGGGGTTTGAAAAACTGTTTTTT.

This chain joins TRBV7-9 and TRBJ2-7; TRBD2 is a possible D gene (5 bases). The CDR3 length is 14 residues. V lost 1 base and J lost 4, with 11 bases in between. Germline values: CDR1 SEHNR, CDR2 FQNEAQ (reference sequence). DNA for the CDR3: TGTGCCAGCAGCTTAGGGGAGAGGATATACGAGCAGTACTTC. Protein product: CASSLGERIYEQYF.

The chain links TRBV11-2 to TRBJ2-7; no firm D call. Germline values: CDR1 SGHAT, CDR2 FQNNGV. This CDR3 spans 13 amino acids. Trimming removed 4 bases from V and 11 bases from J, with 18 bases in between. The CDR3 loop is CASSSVEARVKYF. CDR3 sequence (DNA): TGTGCCAGCAGCTCCGTAGAGGCGAGAGTTAAGTACTTC.

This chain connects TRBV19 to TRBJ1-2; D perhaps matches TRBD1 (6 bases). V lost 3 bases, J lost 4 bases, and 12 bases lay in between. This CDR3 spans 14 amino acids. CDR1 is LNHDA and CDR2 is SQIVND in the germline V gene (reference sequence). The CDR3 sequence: CASSMSGAGYGYTF. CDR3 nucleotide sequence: TGTGCCAGTAGTATGTCAGGGGCGGGCTATGGCTACACCTTC.

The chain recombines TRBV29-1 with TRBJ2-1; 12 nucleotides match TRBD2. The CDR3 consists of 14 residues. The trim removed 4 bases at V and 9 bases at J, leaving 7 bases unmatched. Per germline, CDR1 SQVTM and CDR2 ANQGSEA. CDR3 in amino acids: CSVGLAGDWGEQFF. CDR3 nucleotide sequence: TGCAGCGTTGGACTAGCGGGAGATTGGGGTGAGCAGTTCTTC.

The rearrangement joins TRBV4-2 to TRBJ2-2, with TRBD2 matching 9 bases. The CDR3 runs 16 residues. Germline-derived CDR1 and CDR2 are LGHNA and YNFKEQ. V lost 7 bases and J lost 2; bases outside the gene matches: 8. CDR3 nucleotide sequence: TGTGCCAGCACTAGGGGACTAGCAGAAAACACCGGGGAGCTGTTTTTT. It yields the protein CASTRGLAENTGELFF.

This chain's CDR3 is CAWSVLRRGRTDTQYF. The CDR3 nucleotides are TGTGCCTGGAGTGTACTTCGGCGGGGGCGCACAGATACGCAGTATTTT. The chain employs TRBV30 and TRBJ2-3; a weak D match, TRBD2 (7 bases). Trimming removed 0 bases at V and 1 base at J, with 14 bases between. Per germline, CDR1 GTSNPN and CDR2 SVGIG (reference sequence). The CDR3 runs to 16 residues.

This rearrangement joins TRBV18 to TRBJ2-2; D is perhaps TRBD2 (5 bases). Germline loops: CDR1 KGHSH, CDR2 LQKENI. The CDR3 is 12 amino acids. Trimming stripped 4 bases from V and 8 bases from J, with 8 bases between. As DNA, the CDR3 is TGTGCCAGCTCACTCGGACTGGGGGAGCTGTTTTTT. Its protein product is CASSLGLGELFF. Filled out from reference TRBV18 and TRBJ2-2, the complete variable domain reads NAGVMQNPRHLVRRRGQEARLRCSPMKGHSHVYWYRQLPEEGLKFMVYLQKENIIDESGMPKERFSAEFPKEGPSILRIQQVVRGDSAAYFCASSLGLGELFFGEGSRLTVL.

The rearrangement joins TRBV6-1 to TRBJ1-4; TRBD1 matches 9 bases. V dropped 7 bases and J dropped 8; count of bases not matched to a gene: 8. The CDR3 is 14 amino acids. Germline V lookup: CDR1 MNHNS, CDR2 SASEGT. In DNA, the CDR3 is TGTGCCAGCAACGACAGGGGGGCCGTCGAAAAACTGTTTTTT. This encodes CASNDRGAVEKLFF.

CDR3 protein: CASSPSTNGNQPQHF. CDR3 DNA sequence: TGTGCCAGCTCTCCGTCGACTAACGGCAATCAGCCCCAGCATTTT. The V call is TRBV18, the J call TRBJ1-5; D call uncertain. Germline V CDR1 and CDR2: KGHSH, LQKENI. V was trimmed by 6 bases and J by 2 bases, leaving 14 bases between them. The CDR3 extends over 15 amino acids.

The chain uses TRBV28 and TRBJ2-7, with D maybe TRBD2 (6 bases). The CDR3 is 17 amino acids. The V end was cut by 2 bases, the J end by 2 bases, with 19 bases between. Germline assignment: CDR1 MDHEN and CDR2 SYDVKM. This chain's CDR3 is CASSLGLAAGVPYEQYF. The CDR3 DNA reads TGTGCCAGCAGTTTAGGATTAGCGGCGGGCGTGCCCTACGAGCAGTACTTC.